These T cell receptor beta chains were read from a single sample in a study of blood T cells in healthy people across ages. Via MiXCR, TCRdb re-called the 5' RACE reads, giving one row per CDR3 protein. The data hold more than 650,000 distinct CDR3 sequences, with about a quarter observed a single time. These same records also appear under a second study, on T cells of mothers and their children.

The sequencing sample was made of blood. Receptor source: a boy aged 5-17 years in good health. CDR3s include the opening cysteine and the closing phenylalanine or tryptophan. The D gene is left open where the match is weak. Size tells how often a clone was seen (once, few, many) or the class of an expanded clone, and some rows leave it out.

v_gene	d_gene	j_gene	abundance	CDR3aa	CDR3nt
TRBV20-1	NA	TRBJ2-7	few	CSAREGSYEQYF	TGCAGTGCTAGGGAGGGTTCCTACGAGCAGTACTTC
TRBV7-3	TRBD2	TRBJ2-1	once	CASSTRGTSGGPYNEQFF	TGTGCCAGCAGCACCCGGGGGACTAGCGGGGGGCCCTACAATGAGCAGTTCTTC
TRBV29-1	TRBD2	TRBJ2-3	NA	CSVAGTSIIPDTQYF	TGCAGCGTTGCAGGGACTAGCATAATTCCGGATACGCAGTATTTT
TRBV5-1	NA	TRBJ2-5	NA	CATSWRGYQETQYF	TGCGCCACCTCATGGCGGGGTTACCAAGAGACCCAGTACTTC
TRBV5-5	NA	TRBJ2-7	NA	CASSPGGREQYF	TGTGCCAGCAGTCCTGGGGGGAGAGAGCAGTACTTC
TRBV27	TRBD2	TRBJ2-7	few	CASSSTSGFSYEQYF	TGTGCCAGCAGTTCGACTAGCGGGTTCTCCTACGAGCAGTACTTC
TRBV25-1	TRBD2	TRBJ2-7	NA	CASSDSGAVYEQYF	TGTGCCAGCAGCGATAGCGGGGCCGTCTACGAGCAGTACTTC
TRBV28	TRBD1	TRBJ2-1	NA	CASSPRDRGLFEQFF	TGTGCCAGCAGTCCCCGGGACAGGGGGCTATTTGAGCAGTTCTTC
TRBV12-3/TRBV12-4	NA	TRBJ2-6	NA	CASTLTGANVLTF	TGTGCCAGCACCCTGACAGGGGCCAACGTCCTGACTTTC
TRBV11-2	TRBD1	TRBJ1-1	few	CASSSLGQGASNTEAFF	TGTGCCAGCAGCAGCCTCGGACAGGGGGCTTCGAACACTGAAGCTTTCTTT
TRBV19	NA	TRBJ1-1	few	CASSIMGKGDPEAFF	TGTGCCAGTAGTATAATGGGTAAGGGGGACCCTGAAGCTTTCTTT
TRBV5-4	NA	TRBJ1-2	NA	CASSLADPPYGYTF	TGTGCCAGCAGCTTGGCCGACCCCCCTTATGGCTACACCTTC
TRBV28	NA	TRBJ2-2	few	CASTSTGATTGELFF	TGTGCCAGCACGTCCACGGGGGCCACCACCGGGGAGCTGTTTTTT
TRBV7-9	TRBD1	TRBJ1-2	few	CASNSTGQGSGYTF	TGTGCCAGCAACTCTACGGGACAGGGGTCTGGCTACACCTTC
TRBV10-3	TRBD2	TRBJ2-7	once	CAISEGTSSYEQYF	TGTGCCATCAGTGAGGGGACTAGCTCCTACGAGCAGTACTTC
TRBV5-1	TRBD1	TRBJ2-7	few	CASRKGTGYEQYF	TGCGCCAGCAGGAAGGGGACAGGCTACGAGCAGTACTTC
TRBV3-1	TRBD1	TRBJ2-7	few	CASSQDLAQGAYEQYF	TGTGCCAGCAGCCAAGATCTGGCACAGGGGGCCTACGAGCAGTACTTC
TRBV11-3	NA	TRBJ1-2	NA	CASSLTEHGYTF	TGTGCCAGCAGCCTCACCGAACATGGCTACACCTTC
TRBV5-1	NA	TRBJ2-7	few	CAGSRGAPYEQYF	TGCGCCGGCAGCCGGGGGGCCCCCTACGAGCAGTACTTC
TRBV3-1	NA	TRBJ2-1	few	CASSQEWDSGGRQFF	TGTGCCAGCAGCCAAGAATGGGACAGCGGGGGACGTCAGTTCTTC
TRBV20-1	NA	TRBJ1-6	few	CSARGFGNSPLHF	TGCAGTGCTAGGGGCTTTGGAAATTCACCCCTCCACTTT
TRBV3-1	TRBD2	TRBJ2-1	NA	CASSQDSQLAGAHNEQFF	TGTGCCAGCAGCCAAGATTCCCAACTAGCGGGGGCCCACAATGAGCAGTTCTTC